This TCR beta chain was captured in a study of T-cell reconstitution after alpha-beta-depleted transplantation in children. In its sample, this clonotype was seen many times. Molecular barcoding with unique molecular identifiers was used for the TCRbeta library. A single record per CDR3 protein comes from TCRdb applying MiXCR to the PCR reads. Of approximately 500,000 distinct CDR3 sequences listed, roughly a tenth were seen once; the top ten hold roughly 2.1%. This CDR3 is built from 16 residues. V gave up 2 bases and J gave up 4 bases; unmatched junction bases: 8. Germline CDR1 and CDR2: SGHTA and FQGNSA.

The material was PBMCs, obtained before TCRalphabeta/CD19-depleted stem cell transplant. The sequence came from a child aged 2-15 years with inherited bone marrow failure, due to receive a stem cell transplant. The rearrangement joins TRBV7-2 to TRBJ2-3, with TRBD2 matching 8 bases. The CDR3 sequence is CASSLFPLAGPDTQYF. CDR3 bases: TGTGCCAGCAGCTTATTTCCTCTAGCGGGCCCAGATACGCAGTATTTT.